One and the same sample provided the 6 T cell receptor beta chains below, sequenced in a study of cytomegalovirus exposure and HLA in healthy donors. A multiplex PCR was run with 60 Vbeta primers and 13 Jbeta primers. The table came from immunoSEQ multiplex PCR; TCRdb's copy has only in-frame clones and leaves some out. The sample holds 130,000 or so clones, under 70% seen once. The material sequenced was PBMCs. The receptors come from a young man in good health and CMV-seronegative.

CDR3 DNA: TGTGCCAGCAGTTTATCTCAGGGTTTAGGCTCTTTCGATGAGCAGTTCTTC. It encodes CASSLSQGLGSFDEQFF. V is TRBV28 and J is TRBJ2-1; the D gene is possibly TRBD1 (5 bases). V was pared by 1 base and J by 8 bases, with 21 bases between. Germline CDR1 MDHEN, CDR2 SYDVKM. The CDR3 loop spans 17 amino acids.

The chain recombines TRBV5-1 with TRBJ2-5, with 8 bases aligning to TRBD1. The J call may be mistaken, given a closer DNA end match to TRBJ2-7. This CDR3 comprises 14 residues. CDR1 is SGHRS and CDR2 is YFSETQ in the germline V gene. This CDR3 is CASSLAGGYHEQYF. The CDR3 DNA sequence: TGCGCCAGCAGCTTGGCAGGGGGCTACCACGAGCAGTACTTC.

This clone turned up a few times. This chain links TRBV30 with TRBJ1-6; 7 bases agree with TRBD1. There are 14 residues in the CDR3. V shed 4 bases and J 6 bases; nucleotides not matched to a gene: 6. Per germline, CDR1 GTSNPN and CDR2 SVGIG (reference sequence). CDR3 in DNA: TGTGCCTGGACCGGGACAGTCCCTAATTCACCCCTCCACTTT. Amino acid sequence: CAWTGTVPNSPLHF.

J is TRBJ1-5 and V is TRBV6-1; no clear D gene. The length of the CDR3 is 15 residues. The germline V and J ends were trimmed by 0 bases and 7 bases, with 13 bases remaining between them. CDR1 and CDR2 (germline): MNHNS, SASEGT. CDR3 sequence reads: CASSEAYHGGQPQHF. CDR3 DNA: TGTGCCAGCAGTGAAGCCTACCACGGAGGGCAGCCCCAGCATTTT.

The chain employs TRBV18 and TRBJ2-7; maybe TRBD2 (7 bases). The length of the CDR3 is 14 residues. Trimming stripped 3 bases from V and 2 bases from J, with 11 bases between. In germline, CDR1 is KGHSH, CDR2 LQKENI. CDR3 residues: CASSPSGGPYEQYF. In DNA form, the CDR3 reads TGTGCCAGCTCACCTTCCGGGGGGCCCTACGAGCAGTACTTC.

This clone was detected only a few times. The chain recombines TRBV7-4 with TRBJ1-1; D remains ambiguous. The germline V gene has CDR1 SGHVT and CDR2 SQSDAQ. V lost 9 bases and J lost 11, with 7 bases in between. This CDR3 is 8 amino acids long. The CDR3 coding sequence is TGTGCCAGATACAACGCTTTCTTT. Translating it yields CARYNAFF.